The 18 T cell receptor beta chains below were found in one sample sequenced in a study of cytomegalovirus exposure and HLA in healthy donors. With 60 Vbeta and 13 Jbeta primers, the PCR was carried out. Method: immunoSEQ multiplex PCR; TCRdb's copy keeps in-frame clones and lacks some. The sample has 150,000 to 200,000 clones; 82% are singletons. The sequencing sample was made of PBMCs. Receptors originate from a male donor in good health and CMV-seronegative.

The CDR3 DNA follows: TGTGCCAGCATCCCCCCCGCAGGGGGCCGTTCACCCCTCCACTTT. Amino acid sequence: CASIPPAGGRSPLHF. V is TRBV6-1 and J is TRBJ1-6; 8 bases are a match to TRBD1. Germline values: CDR1 MNHNS, CDR2 SASEGT. V was pared by 7 bases and J by 9 bases, with 11 bases of the junction left unmatched. CDR3 length equals 15 residues.

The chain couples TRBV27 to TRBJ2-7; possible D gene TRBD1, 5 bases. The CDR3 has 13 residues. Germline V gene data show CDR1 as MNHEY and CDR2 as SMNVEV (reference sequence). Trimming shortened V by 5 bases and J by 3 bases, and 11 bases separated the two germline ends. This chain's CDR3 is CASSPATGYEQYF. CDR3 coding DNA: TGTGCCAGCAGTCCCGCCACAGGCTACGAGCAGTACTTC.

The genes are TRBV7-9 and TRBJ2-5; 10 nucleotides agree with TRBD1. The end of the DNA aligns better with TRBJ2-7, so the J call may be wrong. The CDR3 contains 16 residues. In germline, CDR1 is SEHNR, CDR2 FQNEAQ (reference sequence). Here the CDR3 reads CASSLARTGGAYEQYF. CDR3 DNA sequence: TGTGCCAGCAGCTTAGCCCGGACAGGGGGGGCCTACGAGCAGTACTTC.

The chain has TRBV14 and TRBJ2-1; TRBD2 might be the D (6 bases). V was pared by 4 bases and J by 9 bases, with 16 bases between. The length of the CDR3 is 14 residues. The germline gives CDR1 SGHDN, CDR2 FVKESK. The CDR3, as DNA: TGTGCCAGCAGCCTCGGGACTGCGGTCGGTGAGCAGTTCTTC. It translates to CASSLGTAVGEQFF.

The chain links TRBV4-1 to TRBJ2-3; 8 positions match TRBD2. The CDR3 sequence is 15 residues long. Trimming cost V 4 bases and J 0 bases; bases outside gene matches: 3. CDR1 and CDR2 (germline): MGHRA, YSYEKL. The CDR3 DNA is TGCGCCAGCAGCCTAGCGGGGACTAGCACAGATACGCAGTATTTT. Its translation is CASSLAGTSTDTQYF.

The chain combines TRBV19 with TRBJ1-2; possibly TRBD1 for D (5 bases). V lost 3 bases and J 6 bases, leaving 14 bases between the germline ends. Germline assignment: CDR1 LNHDA and CDR2 SQIVND (reference sequence). The CDR3 contains 14 residues. CDR3 protein: CASSILQGSNGYTF. CDR3 coding DNA: TGTGCCAGTAGTATTCTCCAGGGTTCCAATGGCTACACCTTC.

This chain links TRBV19 with TRBJ2-1, with 9 bases identical to TRBD2. CDR3 size: 16 residues. CDR1 and CDR2 (germline): LNHDA, SQIVND (reference sequence). With 4 bases clipped from V and 4 bases from J, the junction kept 8 bases outside the gene matches. The DNA of the CDR3 is TGTGCCAGTAGTAAAGGTAGCGGGGGCCTGTACAATGAGCAGTTCTTC. Its translation: CASSKGSGGLYNEQFF.

As DNA, the CDR3 is TGTGCCAGCAGCCCCGGACAGGGAGGAGACACTGAAGCTTTCTTT. Its translation is CASSPGQGGDTEAFF. The gene calls are TRBV7-9 and TRBJ1-1; 8 bases are shared with TRBD1. The CDR3 totals 15 residues. V trimming: 5 bases; J trimming: 3 bases; junction bases outside the gene matches: 8. Germline V lookup: CDR1 SEHNR, CDR2 FQNEAQ (reference sequence). Together with reference TRBV7-9 and TRBJ1-1, the CDR3 gives the full variable domain: DTGVSQNPRHKITKRGQNVTFRCDPISEHNRLYWYRQTLGQGPEFLTYFQNEAQLEKSRLLSDRFSAERPKGSFSTLEIQRTEQGDSAMYLCASSPGQGGDTEAFFGQGTRLTVV.

The rearrangement uses TRBV10-2 and TRBJ2-7, with 7 bases matching TRBD1. Germline assignment: CDR1 WSHSY and CDR2 SAAADI. The ends lost 4 bases at V and 5 bases at J; junction bases unmatched: 5. The CDR3 loop spans 13 amino acids. CDR3 in amino acids: CASSGTGGHEQYF. CDR3 bases: TGCGCCAGCAGTGGGACAGGAGGACACGAGCAGTACTTC.

This chain joins TRBV23-1 and TRBJ2-4, with D perhaps TRBD2 (6 bases). TRBV23-1 is reported as an ORF; its role is uncertain. The CDR3 is made up of 15 amino acids. The V and J ends lost 4 bases and 5 bases respectively, with 15 bases between them. CDR3 sequence: CASSPRVGEENIQYF. The CDR3, as DNA: TGCGCCAGCAGTCCCCGTGTGGGGGAGGAAAACATTCAGTACTTC.

Only a few counts were recorded for this clone. The chain combines TRBV5-6 with TRBJ1-1; 7 positions match TRBD1. V lost 3 bases and J lost 1; bases outside the gene matches: 15. Germline-derived CDR1 and CDR2 are SGHDT and YYEEEE. The CDR3 is made up of 18 amino acids. The CDR3 here is CASSSIAMTGPRNTEAFF. As DNA, the CDR3 is TGTGCCAGCAGCTCAATAGCAATGACAGGGCCAAGGAACACTGAAGCTTTCTTT.

The rearrangement uses TRBV10-3 and TRBJ2-7, with D perhaps matching TRBD2 (6 bases). Germline lookup yields CDR1 ENHRY and CDR2 SYGVKD. The CDR3 is 15 amino acids. V lost 3 bases, J lost 1 base, and 13 bases lay in between. CDR3 sequence reads: CAISDFGSNSYEQYF. DNA for the CDR3: TGTGCCATCAGTGATTTCGGGAGCAATTCCTACGAGCAGTACTTC.

This chain joins TRBV9 and TRBJ1-2, with a weak D call TRBD1 (6 bases). V was pared by 7 bases and J by 7 bases, with 23 bases between. The germline V gene encodes CDR1 SGDLS and CDR2 YYNGEE. There are 15 residues in the CDR3. CDR3 sequence (DNA): TGTGCCAGCTCCCCAGGGGACCAGCTGACAAGTGGCTACACCTTC. Translating gives CASSPGDQLTSGYTF. Full variable domain (rest looked up from reference TRBV9 and TRBJ1-2): DSGVTQTPKHLITATGQRVTLRCSPRSGDLSVYWYQQSLDQGLQFLIQYYNGEERAKGNILERFSAQQFPDLHSELNLSSLELGDSALYFCASSPGDQLTSGYTFGSGTRLTVV.

This clone was found once. This chain links TRBV9 with TRBJ1-2, with D possibly matching TRBD1 (5 bases). This CDR3 region has 15 residues. V was clipped by 1 base and J by 6 bases, with 16 bases between them. The germline V gene encodes CDR1 SGDLS and CDR2 YYNGEE. CDR3 amino acids: CASSVWGEGVNGYTF. DNA of the CDR3: TGTGCCAGCAGCGTATGGGGGGAAGGGGTTAATGGCTACACCTTC.

The chain couples TRBV27 to TRBJ2-7, with D maybe TRBD2 (5 bases). The CDR3 has 12 amino acids. Deletions cut 7 bases from V and 4 bases from J, with 11 bases between. CDR1 is MNHEY and CDR2 is SMNVEV in the germline V gene (reference sequence). The CDR3 is CASNGNGYEQYF. CDR3 in DNA: TGTGCCAGCAACGGGAACGGTTACGAGCAGTACTTC.

The genes are TRBV6-6 and TRBJ1-1; possible D gene TRBD1, 6 bases. This CDR3 contains 15 residues. CDR1 is MNHNY and CDR2 is SVGAGI in the germline V gene (reference sequence). The germline V and J ends were trimmed by 4 bases and 0 bases, with 12 bases remaining between them. CDR3 sequence reads: CASSSAGVLNTEAFF. The CDR3 DNA follows: TGTGCCAGCAGTTCAGCAGGGGTATTGAACACTGAAGCTTTCTTT.

This clone has a handful of counts. This chain connects TRBV5-4 to TRBJ1-1; D uncertain. Per germline, CDR1 SGHNT and CDR2 YYREEE (reference sequence). The CDR3 length is 16 residues. Trimming pared 3 bases from V and 0 bases from J, leaving 15 bases between. The CDR3 DNA is TGTGCCAGCAGCTCGGGGTCAGTATACATGAACACTGAAGCTTTCTTT. Protein sequence: CASSSGSVYMNTEAFF.

The chain has TRBV6-5 and TRBJ1-1; 8 bases match TRBD1. J gave up 8 bases and V 7 bases, and 6 bases lay outside the gene matches. The CDR3 contains 12 residues. Germline V gene lookup returns CDR1 MNHEY and CDR2 SVGAGI. The CDR3 nucleotides are TGTGCCAGCACCAAAACAGGGGGAGAAGCTTTCTTT. It encodes CASTKTGGEAFF.